The clone carrying this T cell receptor (beta chain) was recorded many times. Its antigen is unknown. These data are taken from a study of human T cells and chemical hapten exposure. Study findings and constraints: TCRs exceeding a frequency of 1 in 1000 stayed unchanged under DPC sensitization.

Unique molecular identifiers were linked by the library to individual cDNA molecules. The authors' processing: Sequenced samples showed a median of approximately 100,000 TCRs each, with counts running from roughly 23,000 to 700,000. In TCRdb, the RACE reads were re-called with MiXCR into one record per CDR3 protein. The V and J calls and clone size come from TCRdb's table, not from the authors' own analysis. The table lists 130,000 or so distinct CDR3 sequences, approximately 10% of them singletons. Time point specified: healthy volunteer bleed at 2 weeks. Whole blood that had not been fractionated was the source of extracted total RNA. The source of this sequence is a male donor in good health. Some clones in this sample may be carry-over from other donors' samples. The specimen was whole blood.

DNA for the CDR3: TGTGCCAGCTCACCCTCGTCACAGGGAGGCACTGAAGCTTTCTTT. The encoded protein is CASSPSSQGGTEAFF. The chain links TRBV18 to TRBJ1-1; a possible D gene is TRBD1 (6 bases). V was shortened by 3 bases and J by 4 bases, with 15 bases between the two germline ends. CDR3 size: 15 residues. Germline V gene sequence: CDR1 KGHSH, CDR2 LQKENI.